This entry concerns a single TCR beta chain. Antigen: not known. Treatment meaning: approximately 9-day PBMC culture with coronavirus spike peptide pools or control peptides (ViraFEST assay). This entry is derived from a study of vaccination and CD4 T cells after COVID-19. Turning to the study itself: Post-COVID draws came a median approximately 94 days after diagnosis (range 35 to 161). As control conditions, cultures were given either a CEFX pool serving as positive control, an HIV-1 Nef pool, or no peptide at all. Samples after vaccination came a median approximately 73 days past dose two, ranging 14 to 241.

Once obtained from cultured CD4+ T cells, the DNA was sequenced using the Oncomine TCR Beta short-read assay. In TCRdb, the PCR reads were re-called with MiXCR into one record per CDR3 protein. This sample has about 15,000 distinct CDR3 sequences, with around half found just once. With 3 bases clipped from V and 7 bases from J, the junction kept 11 bases outside the gene matches. The CDR3 is made up of 16 amino acids. Germline values: CDR1 DFQATT, CDR2 SNEGSKA (reference sequence). The chain links TRBV20-1 to TRBJ2-1; 11 bases map to TRBD1. This clonotype was obtained from a human donor who had recovered from COVID-19. Material for sequencing was CD4+ T cells from blood, cultured in vitro. The CDR3 DNA reads as TGCAGTGCTAGCGGCCCCTACGGACAGGGGGCAAATGAGCAGTTCTTC. It codes for CSASGPYGQGANEQFF.